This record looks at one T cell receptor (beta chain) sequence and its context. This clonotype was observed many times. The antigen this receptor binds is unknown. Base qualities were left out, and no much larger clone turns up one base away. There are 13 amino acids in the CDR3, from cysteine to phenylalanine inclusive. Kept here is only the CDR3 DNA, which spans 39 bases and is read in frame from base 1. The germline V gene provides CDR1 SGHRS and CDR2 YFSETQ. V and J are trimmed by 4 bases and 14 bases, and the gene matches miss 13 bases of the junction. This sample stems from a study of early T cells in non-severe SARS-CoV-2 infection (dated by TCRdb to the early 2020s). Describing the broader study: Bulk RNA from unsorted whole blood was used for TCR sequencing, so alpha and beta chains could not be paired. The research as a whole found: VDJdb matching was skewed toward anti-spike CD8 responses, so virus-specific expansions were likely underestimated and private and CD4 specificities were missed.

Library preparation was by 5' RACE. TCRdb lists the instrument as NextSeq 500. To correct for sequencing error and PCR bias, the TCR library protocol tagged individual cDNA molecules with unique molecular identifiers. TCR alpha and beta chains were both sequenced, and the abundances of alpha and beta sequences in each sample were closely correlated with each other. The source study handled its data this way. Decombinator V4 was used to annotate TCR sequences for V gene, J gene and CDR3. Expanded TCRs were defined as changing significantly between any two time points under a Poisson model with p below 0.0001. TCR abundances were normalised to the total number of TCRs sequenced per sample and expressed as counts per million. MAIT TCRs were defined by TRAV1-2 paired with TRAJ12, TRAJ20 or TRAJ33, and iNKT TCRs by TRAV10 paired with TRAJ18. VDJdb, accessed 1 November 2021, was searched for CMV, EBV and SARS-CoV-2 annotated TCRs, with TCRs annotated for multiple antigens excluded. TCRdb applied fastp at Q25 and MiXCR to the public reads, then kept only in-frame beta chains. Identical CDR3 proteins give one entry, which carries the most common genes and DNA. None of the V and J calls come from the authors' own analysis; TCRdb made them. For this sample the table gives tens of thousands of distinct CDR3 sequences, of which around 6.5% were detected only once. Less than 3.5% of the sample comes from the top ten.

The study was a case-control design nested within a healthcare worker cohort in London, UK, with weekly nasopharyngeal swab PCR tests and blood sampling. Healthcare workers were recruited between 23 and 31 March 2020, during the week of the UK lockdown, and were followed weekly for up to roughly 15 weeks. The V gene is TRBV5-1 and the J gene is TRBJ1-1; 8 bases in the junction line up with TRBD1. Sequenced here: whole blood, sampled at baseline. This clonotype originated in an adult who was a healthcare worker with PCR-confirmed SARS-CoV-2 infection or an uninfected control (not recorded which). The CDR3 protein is CASSRGQGIAPFF. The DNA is TGCGCCAGCAGCAGAGGACAGGGAATCGCTCCGTTCTTT.